These T cell receptor beta chains were read from a single sample in a study of CD8 T cells in Susac syndrome. MiXCR, applied by TCRdb to the immunoSEQ multiplex PCR reads, yields one record per CDR3 protein. The profile covers some 120,000 distinct CDR3 sequences, with nearly 95% appearing a single time and approximately 0.13% taken by the ten largest. Source material: CD4+ T cells from PBMCs. These receptors were collected from a human donor in good health. The CDR3 runs from the conserved cysteine through the conserved F or W. Fields, in order: clone size, V gene, D gene, J gene, CDR3 DNA, CDR3 protein. D genes are given only for firm matches. Expanded clones get a size class; other rows say once, few or many, or leave the size out.

NA	TRBV4-3	TRBD2	TRBJ2-7	TGCGCCAGCAGCGTCGACGGAGCTAGCGGGAGGTACGAGCAGTACTTC	CASSVDGASGRYEQYF
NA	TRBV20-1	NA	TRBJ2-3	TGCAGTGCGCCTCCCCGGGGCGGCCCCCCAGATACGCAGTATTTT	CSAPPRGGPPDTQYF
few	TRBV6-2/TRBV6-3	TRBD1	TRBJ2-1	TGTGCCAGCAGTTCGACAGGGGACTCCTACAATGAGCAGTTCTTC	CASSSTGDSYNEQFF
NA	TRBV19	TRBD1	TRBJ2-7	TGTGCCAGTAGCTCAGGGGGTCTGGGCTACGAGCAGTACTTC	CASSSGGLGYEQYF
NA	TRBV6-1	NA	TRBJ1-1	TGTGCCAGCCCTAGTTACACTGAAGCTTTCTTT	CASPSYTEAFF
NA	TRBV11-1	NA	TRBJ2-2	TGTGCCAGCAGCCACAGGGTCGGGGAGCTGTTTTTT	CASSHRVGELFF
NA	TRBV10-3	NA	TRBJ2-7	TGTGCCATCAATGGTGAGGGAGACTACGAGCAGTACTTC	CAINGEGDYEQYF
NA	TRBV30	NA	TRBJ2-7	TGTGCCTGGACCCCGGGTTGGACCTCGCTAGCTCCCTACGAGCAGTACTTC	CAWTPGWTSLAPYEQYF
NA	TRBV9	NA	TRBJ2-1	TGTGCCAGCAGCGTAGGGCCCGGAAATCTATACAATGAGCAGTTCTTC	CASSVGPGNLYNEQFF
NA	TRBV7-2	NA	TRBJ1-2	TGTGCCAGCAGCCGCATGGGGGAGGGACCTTATGGCTACACCTTC	CASSRMGEGPYGYTF
NA	TRBV12-3/TRBV12-4	TRBD1	TRBJ2-7	TGTGCCAGCAGGTTAGGCCGGCAGGGGGCCTACGAGCAGTACTTC	CASRLGRQGAYEQYF
NA	TRBV6-5	NA	TRBJ1-1	TGTGCCAGCAAGTTCACCCACACGGATGTCCGTAGTGAAGCTTTCTTT	CASKFTHTDVRSEAFF
NA	TRBV18	NA	TRBJ1-1	TGTGCCAGCTCACCACCGATAGTCACGAACACTGAAGCTTTCTTT	CASSPPIVTNTEAFF
NA	TRBV3-1	NA	TRBJ2-3	TGTGCCAGCAGCCATCCGGTAGCGGACGTCACAGATACGCAGTATTTT	CASSHPVADVTDTQYF
NA	TRBV5-1	NA	TRBJ2-1	TGCGCCAGCAGCTGGGGGATAGAAAGTAATGAGCAGTTCTTC	CASSWGIESNEQFF
once	TRBV7-2	NA	TRBJ2-1	TGTGCCAGCAGGCCAGATCAGCGGACCTACAATGAGCAGTTCTTC	CASRPDQRTYNEQFF
few	TRBV5-6	NA	TRBJ1-1	TGTGCCAGCAGCTTGGGTAGGGCGAACACTGAAGCTTTCTTT	CASSLGRANTEAFF
NA	TRBV5-1	NA	TRBJ2-2	TGCGCCAGCAGCTTGGCTAGTTCCGGGGAGCTGTTTTTT	CASSLASSGELFF
NA	TRBV20-1	NA	TRBJ1-1	TGCAGTGCTAGTTTCGGGGGCTGGGGTGAAGCTTTCTTT	CSASFGGWGEAFF
NA	TRBV20-1	NA	TRBJ2-1	TGCAGTGCCTACCCGTCGCTGCGCTCCTACAATGAGCAGTTCTTC	CSAYPSLRSYNEQFF
NA	TRBV3-1	NA	TRBJ2-1	TGTGCCAGCAGCCAAGAGACTGACGAGCAGTTCTTC	CASSQETDEQFF
NA	TRBV7-8	NA	TRBJ1-3	TGTGCCAGCAGCTTATTTCCCGTTTTTGGGGGGTCTGGAAACACCATATATTTT	CASSLFPVFGGSGNTIYF
NA	TRBV9	NA	TRBJ1-1	TGTGCCAGCAGCGTAGCCGGTTCGAACACTGAAGCTTTCTTT	CASSVAGSNTEAFF
once	TRBV27	NA	TRBJ1-4	TGTGCCAGCAGTTTTCTTGGGTCTGGAGGGGAAAAACTGTTTTTT	CASSFLGSGGEKLFF
NA	TRBV20-1	NA	TRBJ2-7	TGCAGTCTCCCGGGACAAAGGAGCTACGAGCAGTACTTC	CSLPGQRSYEQYF
NA	TRBV23-1	TRBD1	TRBJ1-4	TGCGCCAGCAGTCAATCCCGGGACAGGTCGACGAATGCTGAAAAACTGTTTTTT	CASSQSRDRSTNAEKLFF
NA	TRBV20-1	NA	TRBJ2-1	TGCAGTGCTAGAGGGGGCAGGGGCTACAATGAGCAGTTCTTC	CSARGGRGYNEQFF
once	TRBV28	TRBD1	TRBJ1-2	TGTGCCCTACTACCTAACAGGGGGAACTATGGCTACACCTTC	CALLPNRGNYGYTF
NA	TRBV27	NA	TRBJ1-1	TGTGCCAGCAGTTTCGACGGAGCGGCAGGGCGGTTGGCTTTCTTT	CASSFDGAAGRLAFF
NA	TRBV29-1	TRBD1	TRBJ2-1	TGCAGCGTTGAGGGAGGGACAGGGCCCTCTGCCTTTCAGTTCTTC	CSVEGGTGPSAFQFF
NA	TRBV15	NA	TRBJ2-2	TGTGCCACCAGCTCCAGGGTCCCCGGGGAGCTGTTTTTT	CATSSRVPGELFF
few	TRBV6-5	NA	TRBJ2-7	TGTGCCAGCAGCCCTCAGAAGGGAGGAACCTACGAGCAGTACTTC	CASSPQKGGTYEQYF
NA	TRBV7-2	NA	TRBJ1-2	TGTGCCAGCAGCTTAACACAGGGCTATGGCTACACCTTC	CASSLTQGYGYTF
once	TRBV25-1	TRBD2	TRBJ2-1	TGTGCCAGCAGTGGTCTAGCGGGAGGCAATGAGCAGTTCTTC	CASSGLAGGNEQFF
NA	TRBV2	NA	TRBJ1-2	TGTGCCAGCAAGCCCGGGACTGACTATGGCTACACCTTC	CASKPGTDYGYTF
NA	TRBV9	NA	TRBJ2-2	TGTGCCAGCAGCGTAGTTCCGGAAAACACCGGGGAGCTGTTTTTT	CASSVVPENTGELFF
NA	TRBV4-2	NA	TRBJ2-2	TGTGCCAGCAGCCAAGATGGACAGAACACCGGGGAGCTGTTTTTT	CASSQDGQNTGELFF
NA	TRBV6-2/TRBV6-3	NA	TRBJ1-2	TGTGCCAGCAGTTACTCGACGCAGGCTGGCTACACCTTC	CASSYSTQAGYTF
few	TRBV5-1	NA	TRBJ1-5	TGCGCCAGCAGCTTGGACTTCGGTCAGCCCCAGCATTTT	CASSLDFGQPQHF
NA	TRBV7-2	NA	TRBJ1-1	TGTGCCAGCAGCTCGGTCGGGGGTCGGTACACTGAAGCTTTCTTT	CASSSVGGRYTEAFF